The 11 T cell receptor beta chains listed next were all sequenced from one sample in a study of T-cell memory formation after mild COVID-19. Each CDR3 protein is one row after TCRdb ran MiXCR on the 5' RACE reads. The sample holds a few hundred thousand distinct CDR3 sequences, 16% seen once. The sample was PBMCs or a T cell subset sorted from them (not recorded which). Every receptor here comes from a man aged 18-30 years who had mild COVID-19 (a few samples of this study predate the infection). Cell type and time point are not known.

The chain uses TRBV7-2 and TRBJ2-4, with TRBD1 as a possible D gene (6 bases). V dropped 0 bases and J dropped 3 bases, with 12 bases sitting between them. From germline, CDR1 is SGHTA and CDR2 FQGNSA. The CDR3 sequence is 16 residues long. CDR3 residues: CASSLASQGSKNIQYF. In DNA, the CDR3 is TGTGCCAGCAGCTTAGCGAGTCAGGGGAGCAAAAACATTCAGTACTTC. Complete variable domain (other parts from reference TRBV7-2 and TRBJ2-4): GAGVSQSPSNKVTEKGKDVELRCDPISGHTALYWYRQSLGQGLEFLIYFQGNSAPDKSGLPSDRFSAERTGGSVSTLTIQRTQQEDSAVYLCASSLASQGSKNIQYFGAGTRLSVL.

This clonotype has more than one count but fewer than ten. The rearrangement links TRBV7-7 to TRBJ2-7, with D unresolved. This CDR3 has 13 amino acids. Germline CDR1 reads SSHAT; CDR2 reads FNYEAQ (reference sequence). DNA of the CDR3: TGTGCTAGCAGTTTTAGAACCCACTACGAGCAGTACGTC. Translated: CASSFRTHYEQYV.

The chain uses TRBV9 and TRBJ1-6; TRBD1 matches at 10 bases. Germline loops: CDR1 SGDLS, CDR2 YYNGEE. There are 14 residues in the CDR3. Trimming removed 4 bases from V and 13 bases from J; junction bases left unmatched: 8. CDR3: CASSLDRGAMPLHF. CDR3 DNA: TGTGCCAGCAGCTTGGACAGGGGGGCTATGCCCCTCCACTTT.

This clonotype was seen more than once but under ten times. This chain links TRBV20-1 with TRBJ1-5, with 9 positions matching TRBD1. The J segment lost 9 bases and the V segment lost 1 base, leaving 10 bases of the junction unmatched. The CDR3 is 15 amino acids. Germline V gene lookup returns CDR1 DFQATT and CDR2 SNEGSKA (reference sequence). In DNA form, the CDR3 reads TGCAGTGCTAGAGCCGGGACAGGGAGGGGCCGGCCCCAGCATTTT. This translates into CSARAGTGRGRPQHF.

The chain is built from TRBV9 and TRBJ2-5, with D perhaps matching TRBD1 or TRBD2 (5 bases each). Between the trimmed V and J ends, which lost 3 bases and 5 bases, there was a span of 11 bases. The CDR3 has 13 amino acids. CDR1 is SGDLS and CDR2 is YYNGEE in the germline V gene. CDR3 residues: CASSAGREETQYF. CDR3 nucleotide sequence: TGTGCCAGCAGCGCCGGCAGGGAGGAGACCCAGTACTTC.

This chain connects TRBV12-3 or TRBV12-4 to TRBJ2-1; 11 bases are shared with TRBD2. CDR3 length equals 14 residues. Trimming took 8 bases from V and 12 from J; bases not matched to a gene: 12. CDR3 amino acids: CASSTSGESVGQFF. The CDR3 bases are TGTGCCAGCTCGACTAGCGGGGAGAGCGTGGGGCAGTTCTTC.

This clonotype was seen a few times. The V gene is TRBV12-3 or TRBV12-4, the J gene TRBJ2-7, with TRBD2 matching over 12 bases. This CDR3 is 15 amino acids long. Trimming took 6 bases from V and 0 from J; bases not matched to a gene: 3. In nucleotides, the CDR3 is TGTGCCAGCAGGCTAGCGGGGGGGCCCTCCTACGAGCAGTACTTC. This sequence encodes CASRLAGGPSYEQYF.

J is TRBJ1-5 and V is TRBV4-3, with a tentative D call TRBD1 (5 bases). CDR1 is LGHNA, CDR2 YSLEER, per germline. This CDR3 has 15 amino acids. Between the trimmed V and J ends, which lost 2 bases and 5 bases, there was a span of 13 bases. As DNA, the CDR3 is TGCGCCAGCAGCCAAACGAGAGGGGATTATCAGCCCCAGCATTTT. Translating gives CASSQTRGDYQPQHF.

V gene TRBV9 combines with J gene TRBJ2-7; D might be TRBD2 (5 bases). The CDR3 length is 14 residues. V lost 0 bases to trimming and J lost 6 bases, with 13 bases between them. Germline V lookup: CDR1 SGDLS, CDR2 YYNGEE. This CDR3 is CASSVAGILSEQYF. In DNA, the CDR3 is TGTGCCAGCAGCGTAGCGGGGATCCTGAGCGAGCAGTACTTC.

The rearrangement links TRBV4-1 to TRBJ2-3; 10 bases match TRBD2. Germline CDR1 reads MGHRA; CDR2 reads YSYEKL. This CDR3 has 17 amino acids. J gave up 6 bases and V 0 bases, and 9 bases lay outside the gene matches. CDR3 loop: CASSQEWKRGGWDTQYF. CDR3 bases: TGCGCCAGCAGCCAAGAGTGGAAGCGGGGGGGCTGGGATACGCAGTATTTT.

The V and J genes are TRBV20-1 and TRBJ1-2; 7 bases are shared with TRBD1. Germline V gene sequence: CDR1 DFQATT, CDR2 SNEGSKA (reference sequence). CDR3 size: 12 residues. Trimming took 4 bases from V and 7 from J; bases not matched to a gene: 6. This chain's CDR3 is CSAKLTGSGYTF. The CDR3 DNA reads TGCAGTGCTAAGCTGACAGGGTCTGGCTACACCTTC.